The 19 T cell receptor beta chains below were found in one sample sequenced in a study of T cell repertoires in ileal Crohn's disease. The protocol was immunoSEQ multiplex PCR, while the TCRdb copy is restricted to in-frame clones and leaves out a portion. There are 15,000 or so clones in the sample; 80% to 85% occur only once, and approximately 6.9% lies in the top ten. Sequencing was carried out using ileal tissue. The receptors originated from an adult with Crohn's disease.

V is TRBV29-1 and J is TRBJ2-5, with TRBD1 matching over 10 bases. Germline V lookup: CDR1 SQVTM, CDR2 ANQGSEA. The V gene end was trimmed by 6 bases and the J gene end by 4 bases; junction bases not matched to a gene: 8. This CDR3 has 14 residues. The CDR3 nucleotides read TGCAGCGTCGACGACAGGGGGCTTGTAGAGACCCAGTACTTC. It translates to CSVDDRGLVETQYF. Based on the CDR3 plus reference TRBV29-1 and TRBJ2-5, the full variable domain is SAVISQKPSRDICQRGTSLTIQCQVDSQVTMMFWYRQQPGQSLTLIATANQGSEATYESGFVIDKFPISRPNLTFSTLTVSNMSPEDSSIYLCSVDDRGLVETQYFGPGTRLLVL.

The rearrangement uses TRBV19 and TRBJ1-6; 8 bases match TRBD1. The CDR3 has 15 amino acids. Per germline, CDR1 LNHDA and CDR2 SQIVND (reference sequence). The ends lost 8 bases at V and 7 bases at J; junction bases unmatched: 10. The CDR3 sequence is CASGNPGQANSPLHF. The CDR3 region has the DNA TGTGCCAGTGGAAACCCGGGACAGGCCAATTCACCCCTCCACTTT.

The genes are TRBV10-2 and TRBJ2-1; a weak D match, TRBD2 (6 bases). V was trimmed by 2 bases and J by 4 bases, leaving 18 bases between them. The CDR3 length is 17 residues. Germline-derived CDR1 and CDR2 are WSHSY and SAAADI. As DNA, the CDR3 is TGCGCCAGCAGTGAGCGGAGGGTGGCTAACAAATACAATGAGCAGTTCTTC. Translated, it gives CASSERRVANKYNEQFF.

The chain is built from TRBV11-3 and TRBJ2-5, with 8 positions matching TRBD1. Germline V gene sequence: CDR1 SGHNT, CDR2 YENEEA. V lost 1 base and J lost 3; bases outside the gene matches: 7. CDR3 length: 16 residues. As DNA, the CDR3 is TGTGCCAGCAGCTTAGGGGTCGGGACAGGAAAAGAGACCCAGTACTTC. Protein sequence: CASSLGVGTGKETQYF.

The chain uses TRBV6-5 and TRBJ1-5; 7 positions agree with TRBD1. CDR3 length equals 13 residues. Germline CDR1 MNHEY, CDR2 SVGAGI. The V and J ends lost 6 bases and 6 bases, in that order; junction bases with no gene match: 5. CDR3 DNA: TGTGCCAGCAGAGGGACAGCGATTCAGCCCCAGCATTTT. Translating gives CASRGTAIQPQHF.

The CDR3: CASSPGQGANTEAFF. For the CDR3, the DNA is TGCGCCAGCAGCCCAGGACAGGGGGCGAACACTGAAGCTTTCTTT. The chain employs TRBV4-1 and TRBJ1-1; 11 bases map to TRBD1. CDR3 size: 15 residues. V dropped 4 bases and J dropped 1; count of bases not matched to a gene: 2. The germline CDR1 and CDR2 sequences are MGHRA and YSYEKL.

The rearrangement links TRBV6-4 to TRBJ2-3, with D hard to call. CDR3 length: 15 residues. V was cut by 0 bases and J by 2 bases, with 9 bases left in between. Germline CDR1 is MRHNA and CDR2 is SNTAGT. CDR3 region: CASSDSSIPTDTQYF. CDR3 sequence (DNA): TGTGCCAGCAGTGACTCTAGCATCCCCACAGATACGCAGTATTTT.

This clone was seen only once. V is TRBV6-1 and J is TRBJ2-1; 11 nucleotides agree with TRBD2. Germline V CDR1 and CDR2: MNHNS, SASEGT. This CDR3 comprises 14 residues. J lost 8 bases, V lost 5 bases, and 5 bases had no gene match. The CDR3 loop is CASSLAGGRHEQFF. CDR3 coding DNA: TGTGCCAGCAGTCTAGCGGGAGGTCGACATGAGCAGTTCTTC.

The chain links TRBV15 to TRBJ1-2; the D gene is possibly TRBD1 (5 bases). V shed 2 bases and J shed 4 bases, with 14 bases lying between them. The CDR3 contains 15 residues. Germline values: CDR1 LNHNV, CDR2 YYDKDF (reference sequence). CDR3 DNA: TGTGCCACCAGCAGAATGGGGACTGATTCCTATGGCTACACCTTC. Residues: CATSRMGTDSYGYTF.

CDR3 residues: CSVVGPGQEKLFF. The CDR3 DNA is TGCAGCGTCGTAGGGCCAGGGCAAGAAAAACTGTTTTTT. The V gene is TRBV29-1, the J gene TRBJ1-4; a possible D gene is TRBD1 (5 bases). The V end was cut by 6 bases, the J end by 8 bases, with 16 bases between. This CDR3 has 13 amino acids. CDR1 is SQVTM, CDR2 ANQGSEA, per germline.

CDR3 DNA: TGCGCCAGCAGCCTACAGGGTGATGAAAAACTGTTTTTT. Its protein is CASSLQGDEKLFF. The chain has TRBV4-1 and TRBJ1-4; D possibly corresponds to TRBD1 (6 bases). In germline, CDR1 is MGHRA, CDR2 YSYEKL. Trimming stripped 4 bases from V and 6 bases from J, with 9 bases between. The CDR3 has 13 amino acids.

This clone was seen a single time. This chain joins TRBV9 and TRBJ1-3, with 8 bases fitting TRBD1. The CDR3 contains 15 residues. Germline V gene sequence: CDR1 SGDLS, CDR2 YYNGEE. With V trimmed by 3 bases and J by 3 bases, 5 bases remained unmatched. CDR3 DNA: TGTGCCAGCAGCGCATCAGGGGGCAATGGAAACACCATATATTTT. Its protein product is CASSASGGNGNTIYF.

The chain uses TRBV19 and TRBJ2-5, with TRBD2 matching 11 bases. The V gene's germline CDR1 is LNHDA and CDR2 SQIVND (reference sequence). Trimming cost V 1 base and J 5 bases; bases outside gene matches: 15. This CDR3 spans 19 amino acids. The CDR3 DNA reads TGTGCCAGTAGTATAGGCTCTACTAGCGGGAGTGTCGTCGGGGAGACCCAGTACTTC. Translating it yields CASSIGSTSGSVVGETQYF.

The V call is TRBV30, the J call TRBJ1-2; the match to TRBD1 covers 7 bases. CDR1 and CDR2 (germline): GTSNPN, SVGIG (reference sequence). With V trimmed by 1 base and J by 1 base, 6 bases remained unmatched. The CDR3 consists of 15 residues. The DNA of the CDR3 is TGTGCCTGGAGTGCGAGACAGGGAAATAACTATGGCTACACCTTC. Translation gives CAWSARQGNNYGYTF.

The CDR3 DNA is TGTGCCAGCAGCCCCGGACAGTTCCCCAACACTGAAGCTTTCTTT. Protein sequence: CASSPGQFPNTEAFF. This chain links TRBV11-1 with TRBJ1-1, with a tentative D call TRBD1 (6 bases). The CDR3 runs 15 residues. Germline-derived CDR1 and CDR2 are SGHAT and FQDESV (reference sequence). V lost 5 bases and J 2 bases, leaving 15 bases between the germline ends.

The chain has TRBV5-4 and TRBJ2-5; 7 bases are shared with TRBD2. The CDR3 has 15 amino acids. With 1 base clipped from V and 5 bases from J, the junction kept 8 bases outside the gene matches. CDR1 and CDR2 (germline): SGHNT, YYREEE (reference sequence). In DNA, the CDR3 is TGTGCCAGCAGCTTGTCAGGGCTGGGAGGGGAGACCCAGTACTTC. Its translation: CASSLSGLGGETQYF.

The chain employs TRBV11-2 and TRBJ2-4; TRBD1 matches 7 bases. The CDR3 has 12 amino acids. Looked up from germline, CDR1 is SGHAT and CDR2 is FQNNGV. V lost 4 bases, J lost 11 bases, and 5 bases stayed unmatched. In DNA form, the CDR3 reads TGTGCCAGCAGCTCCGGGACAGTTCTTCAGTACTTC. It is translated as CASSSGTVLQYF.

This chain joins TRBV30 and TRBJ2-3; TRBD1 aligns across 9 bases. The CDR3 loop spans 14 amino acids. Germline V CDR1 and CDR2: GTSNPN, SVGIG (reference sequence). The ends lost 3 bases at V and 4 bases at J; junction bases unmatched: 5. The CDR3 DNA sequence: TGTGCCTGGAGCGGGACAGGGAGAGCAGATACGCAGTATTTT. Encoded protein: CAWSGTGRADTQYF.

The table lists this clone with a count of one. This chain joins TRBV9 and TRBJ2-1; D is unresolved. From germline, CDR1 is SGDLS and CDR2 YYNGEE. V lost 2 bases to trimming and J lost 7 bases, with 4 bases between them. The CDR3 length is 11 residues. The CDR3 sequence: CASSVENEQFF. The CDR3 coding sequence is TGTGCCAGCAGCGTGGAGAATGAGCAGTTCTTC.